This T cell receptor (beta chain) derives from a study of T cells in Graves' hyperthyroidism and ophthalmopathy. TCR beta CDR3 sequences were amplified from RNA transcripts. The HTBI primer set drove a first-round RT-PCR of the TCR CDR3. In TCRdb, the multiplex PCR reads were re-called with MiXCR into one record per CDR3 protein. The data contain 700,000 to 850,000 distinct CDR3 sequences, roughly 32% of them singletons. Recently diagnosed hyperthyroidism of less than 2 months' duration affected patients aged 18 to 65. The source of the PBMCs was around 10 ml of fresh peripheral blood. Material for sequencing was blood. The receptor's source is a woman in her thirties or forties with Graves' hyperthyroidism.

Here the CDR3 reads CASSQGPDRGQTQYF. In DNA form, the CDR3 reads TGTGCCAGCAGTCAAGGGCCAGACAGGGGCCAAACCCAGTACTTC. The rearrangement joins TRBV7-2 to TRBJ2-5, with TRBD1 identical over 8 bases. Germline loops: CDR1 SGHTA, CDR2 FQGNSA. The ends lost 6 bases at V and 8 bases at J; junction bases unmatched: 14. There are 15 residues in the CDR3.